This T cell receptor (beta chain) was sequenced for a study of glioma-infiltrating T cells after dendritic cell vaccination. The wider study: Monocyte-derived dendritic cells, cultured approximately 7 days with IL-4 and GM-CSF, were pulsed with autologous tumor lysate.

Time point noted: after dendritic cell vaccination, including at tumor progression/relapse. None of the glioblastoma patients had an isocitrate dehydrogenase mutation. Clones were sequenced by immunoSEQ multiplex PCR, and TCRdb holds only the in-frame ones, with some missing. The data hold tens of thousands of clones, with roughly 87% observed a single time. This specimen was blood, taken after dendritic cell vaccination. The sequence came from a human donor with glioblastoma.

CDR3 sequence reads: CASSLTSVRSDNEQFF. The CDR3 DNA is TGTGCCAGCAGTTTAACCTCGGTCCGATCTGACAATGAGCAGTTCTTC. The rearrangement uses TRBV27 and TRBJ2-1; D gene unclear. The ends were cut back, 2 bases at V and 5 bases at J, with 16 bases in the middle. CDR1 MNHEY and CDR2 SMNVEV come from the germline V gene (reference sequence). The CDR3 sequence is 16 residues long.